One and the same sample provided the 21 T cell receptor beta chains below, sequenced in a study of blood T cell repertoires in COVID-19. TCRdb's copy holds only in-frame clones and misses some; the assay was immunoSEQ multiplex PCR. The repertoire consists of about 90,000 clones, with approximately 77% occurring once and the leading ten covering approximately 10%. Sequenced sample: peripheral blood. The source of these receptors is a woman older than 75 with acute or convalescent COVID-19.

J is TRBJ1-5 and V is TRBV19; 10 positions agree with TRBD1. Trimming took 5 bases from V and 4 from J; bases not matched to a gene: 2. This CDR3 has 14 residues. CDR1 is LNHDA, CDR2 SQIVND, per germline (reference sequence). The CDR3 loop reads CASSGTGANQPQHF. DNA for the CDR3: TGTGCCAGTAGTGGGACAGGGGCGAATCAGCCCCAGCATTTT.

This sequence joins TRBV29-1 and TRBJ2-1; D possibly corresponds to TRBD1 (6 bases). Trimming removed 7 bases at V and 2 bases at J, with 15 bases between. Per germline, CDR1 SQVTM and CDR2 ANQGSEA. This CDR3 spans 14 amino acids. The CDR3 reads CSGNPGQTYNEQFF. The CDR3 DNA sequence: TGCAGCGGCAATCCGGGACAAACCTACAATGAGCAGTTCTTC.

A word on this clone: Other DNA sequences from this sample encode an identical CDR3 as well. The rearrangement uses TRBV18 and TRBJ2-2; maybe TRBD1 (6 bases). Germline V CDR1 and CDR2: KGHSH, LQKENI. V lost 3 bases and J 1 base, leaving 6 bases between the germline ends. The CDR3 has 14 amino acids. CDR3 region: CASSPGQNTGELFF. The CDR3, as DNA: TGTGCCAGCTCACCGGGACAGAACACCGGGGAGCTGTTTTTT. The complete variable domain, with remaining parts taken from reference TRBV18 and TRBJ2-2, reads NAGVMQNPRHLVRRRGQEARLRCSPMKGHSHVYWYRQLPEEGLKFMVYLQKENIIDESGMPKERFSAEFPKEGPSILRIQQVVRGDSAAYFCASSPGQNTGELFFGEGSRLTVL.

This clone occurred once. The chain uses TRBV3-1 (or the pseudogene TRBV3-2) and TRBJ1-4; 8 bases line up with TRBD1. The junction had 6 bases not matched to a gene; V was cut back by 1 base and J by 8 bases. This CDR3 is built from 15 residues. Germline V gene sequence: CDR1 LGHDT, CDR2 YNNKEL (reference sequence). This CDR3 reads CASSQGTGSNEKLFF. The CDR3 DNA reads TGTGCCAGCAGCCAAGGGACAGGGTCAAACGAAAAACTGTTTTTT.

The table lists this clone with a few counts. This sequence joins TRBV30 and TRBJ2-3; 10 bases fit TRBD1. The germline gives CDR1 GTSNPN, CDR2 SVGIG (reference sequence). Trimming at V came to 5 bases and at J to 0 bases, leaving 5 bases not matched to a gene. The CDR3 is 15 residues long. The CDR3 region has the DNA TGTGCCTGGGACCGACAGGGGGCAAGCACAGATACGCAGTATTTT. Translated, it gives CAWDRQGASTDTQYF. The whole variable domain, remainder taken from reference TRBV30 and TRBJ2-3, is SQTIHQWPATLVQPVGSPLSLECTVEGTSNPNLYWYRQAAGRGLQLLFYSVGIGQISSEVPQNLSASRPQDRQFILSSKKLLLSDSGFYLCAWDRQGASTDTQYFGPGTRLTVL.

This chain connects TRBV9 to TRBJ2-1; 7 positions agree with TRBD2. CDR1 is SGDLS and CDR2 is YYNGEE in the germline V gene. The trim removed 0 bases at V and 0 bases at J, leaving 3 bases unmatched. This CDR3 has 16 residues. In DNA form, the CDR3 reads TGTGCCAGCAGCGTAGGAGGCGGGAGCTCCTACAATGAGCAGTTCTTC. As protein: CASSVGGGSSYNEQFF.

This chain uses TRBV30 with TRBJ1-2, with 9 bases fitting TRBD1. The CDR3 spans 14 residues. V dropped 2 bases and J dropped 9; count of bases not matched to a gene: 10. CDR1 and CDR2 (germline): GTSNPN, SVGIG (reference sequence). CDR3 in DNA: TGTGCCTGGAGTATACCGGGACAGGGACATAGCTACACCTTC. It encodes CAWSIPGQGHSYTF.

The chain recombines TRBV5-1 with TRBJ2-1, with D perhaps TRBD1 (6 bases). The germline V gene has CDR1 SGHRS and CDR2 YFSETQ. The CDR3 totals 15 residues. V lost 4 bases to trimming and J lost 7 bases, with 18 bases between them. The CDR3 bases are TGCGCCAGCAGCCCGAGCTGGACAGAGCCTAATGAGCAGTTCTTC. The encoded protein is CASSPSWTEPNEQFF.

The chain joins TRBV27 to TRBJ2-7, with D hard to call. The germline CDR1 and CDR2 sequences are MNHEY and SMNVEV (reference sequence). Trimming removed 1 base from V and 1 base from J, with 17 bases in between. The CDR3 length is 17 residues. CDR3 DNA sequence: TGTGCCAGCAGTTTATTAGGCCTTGAAGCGTCGTCCTACGAGCAGTACTTC. Translating gives CASSLLGLEASSYEQYF.

The chain combines TRBV5-8 with TRBJ2-5; possible D gene TRBD1, 5 bases. The CDR3 is made up of 13 amino acids. Germline loops: CDR1 SGHTS, CDR2 YDEGEE. V was cut by 4 bases and J by 2 bases, with 9 bases left in between. The CDR3 spells CASSPTVQETQYF. The CDR3 coding sequence is TGTGCCAGCAGCCCGACAGTTCAAGAGACCCAGTACTTC.

The chain recombines TRBV3-1 (or the pseudogene TRBV3-2) with TRBJ1-1; D ambiguous. The CDR3 is 15 residues long. Germline V gene lookup returns CDR1 LGHDT and CDR2 YNNKEL (reference sequence). The V end was cut by 4 bases, the J end by 2 bases, with 14 bases between. The chain's CDR3 is CASSPTTPVNTEAFF. In DNA, the CDR3 is TGTGCCAGCAGCCCAACGACACCCGTTAACACTGAAGCTTTCTTT.

J is TRBJ2-2 and V is TRBV6-5; 11 bases match TRBD1. CDR1 is MNHEY, CDR2 SVGAGI, per germline. Trimming took 6 bases from V and 5 from J; bases not matched to a gene: 5. The CDR3 has 15 residues. The CDR3 spells CASSSGQGATGELFF. For the CDR3, the DNA is TGTGCCAGCAGCTCCGGACAGGGGGCTACCGGGGAGCTGTTTTTT.

This clone came up once. This chain links TRBV11-2 with TRBJ2-3, with 7 bases that match TRBD1. This CDR3 has 15 amino acids. With V trimmed by 5 bases and J by 2 bases, 7 bases remained unmatched. CDR1 is SGHAT, CDR2 FQNNGV, per germline. CDR3 sequence (DNA): TGTGCCAGCAGCCGTGGGGACAGTAACACAGATACGCAGTATTTT. Protein product: CASSRGDSNTDTQYF. The whole variable domain, filled in from reference TRBV11-2 and TRBJ2-3, reads EAGVAQSPRYKIIEKRQSVAFWCNPISGHATLYWYQQILGQGPKLLIQFQNNGVVDDSQLPKDRFSAERLKGVDSTLKIQPAKLEDSAVYLCASSRGDSNTDTQYFGPGTRLTVL.

The chain recombines TRBV14 with TRBJ2-6; 12 bases line up with TRBD2. There are 21 residues in the CDR3. V shed 0 bases, J shed 0 bases, and the junction held 9 bases outside the gene matches. Germline lookup yields CDR1 SGHDN and CDR2 FVKESK. The CDR3 DNA sequence: TGTGCCAGCAGCCAAGAGGTTGGACTAGCGGGGCGTTACTCTGGGGCCAACGTCCTGACTTTC. Translation gives CASSQEVGLAGRYSGANVLTF.

The CDR3 spells CASSPRDSNEKLFF. CDR3 DNA sequence: TGTGCCAGCAGTCCCCGGGACAGTAATGAAAAACTGTTTTTT. The chain couples TRBV2 to TRBJ1-4, with TRBD1 matching over 7 bases. After removal of 5 bases from V and 4 bases from J, the junction contained 4 bases not matched to a gene. The CDR3 is 14 residues long. CDR1 is SNHLY, CDR2 FYNNEI, per germline.

This clone was seen only once. J is TRBJ1-2 and V is TRBV24-1, with D hard to call. Trimming pared 4 bases from V and 7 bases from J, leaving 12 bases between. CDR1 and CDR2 (germline): KGHDR, SFDVKD. This CDR3 is built from 13 residues. This chain's CDR3 is CATSENGATGYTF. DNA of the CDR3: TGTGCCACCAGTGAAAACGGAGCGACTGGCTACACCTTC.

The chain links TRBV9 to TRBJ1-4; possibly TRBD1 for D (6 bases). V was trimmed by 3 bases and J by 3 bases, leaving 15 bases between them. This CDR3 region has 16 residues. Germline lookup yields CDR1 SGDLS and CDR2 YYNGEE. The CDR3 spells CASSGQAVAPNEKLFF. CDR3 coding DNA: TGTGCCAGCAGCGGACAGGCTGTGGCTCCTAATGAAAAACTGTTTTTT.

The chain is built from TRBV6-2 or TRBV6-3 and TRBJ2-7; 14 bases fit TRBD2. Germline loops: CDR1 MNHEY, CDR2 SVGEGT. V gave up 6 bases and J gave up 3 bases; unmatched junction bases: 7. CDR3 length: 16 amino acids. This CDR3 is CASSSGTSGSVYEQYF. CDR3 nucleotides: TGTGCCAGCAGCTCGGGGACTAGCGGGAGTGTCTACGAGCAGTACTTC.

The chain couples TRBV6-6 to TRBJ1-2, with 9 bases aligning to TRBD1. CDR1 is MNHNY and CDR2 is SVGAGI in the germline V gene (reference sequence). V trimming: 6 bases; J trimming: 6 bases; junction bases outside the gene matches: 8. This CDR3 contains 14 residues. CDR3 bases: TGTGCCAGCAGCTCTACAGGGGGCGGGGATGGCTACACCTTC. It yields the protein CASSSTGGGDGYTF.

The chain couples TRBV30 to TRBJ1-6, with TRBD1 matching over 9 bases. With 5 bases clipped from V and 11 bases from J, the junction kept 7 bases outside the gene matches. CDR3 length: 13 amino acids. Germline V gene lookup returns CDR1 GTSNPN and CDR2 SVGIG (reference sequence). In nucleotides, the CDR3 is TGTGCCTGGTCACCGGGACAGGGAACACCCCTCCACTTT. Residues: CAWSPGQGTPLHF. The whole variable domain, filled in from reference TRBV30 and TRBJ1-6, reads SQTIHQWPATLVQPVGSPLSLECTVEGTSNPNLYWYRQAAGRGLQLLFYSVGIGQISSEVPQNLSASRPQDRQFILSSKKLLLSDSGFYLCAWSPGQGTPLHFGNGTRLTVT.

The chain carries TRBV28 and TRBJ1-5; 9 nucleotides line up with TRBD1. The V gene's germline CDR1 is MDHEN and CDR2 SYDVKM. The CDR3 extends over 11 amino acids. Unmatched junction bases numbered 3, after V lost 4 bases and J lost 14 bases. The CDR3, as DNA: TGTGCCAGCAGTTACCGGGACAGGGAGCATTTT. Its protein is CASSYRDREHF.